This T cell receptor beta chain emerged from a study of cytomegalovirus exposure and HLA in healthy donors. Germline V gene lookup returns CDR1 SGHNT and CDR2 YENEEA. This CDR3 region has 12 residues. With 5 bases removed from V and 8 bases from J, the gap between germline ends came to 11 bases. About this clone: Its antigen remains unknown.

PCR amplification relied on 60 Vbeta primers (plus 13 Jbeta primers). Clones were read by immunoSEQ multiplex PCR, and TCRdb kept only the in-frame ones, dropping some. This sample's clone table lists 150,000 or so clones. Study-level points and caveats: A few chains linked to CMV were shown in vitro to be specific for CMV antigens.

Material for sequencing was PBMCs. This chain uses TRBV11-3 with TRBJ2-3, with no clear D. The origin of this receptor is a woman aged 18-29 years in good health and CMV-seronegative. CDR3 DNA sequence: TGTGCCAGCAGCCTCCCACCGGGTACGCAGTATTTT. Translation: CASSLPPGTQYF.